This TCR beta chain is drawn from a study of beta chain features in type 1 diabetes (dated by TCRdb to the late 2010s). In terms of the full investigation: Mean age, gender distribution, total cell number and subset yield were not different between patients and healthy donors. Whereas all 28 donors provided naive and central memory subsets, regulatory and stem cell-like memory subsets were isolated from just 8 patients and roughly 8 healthy donors. Across all samples, about 110 million sorted cells were examined, and cell number per subset correlated strongly with RNA yield. In the study, recently diagnosed type 1 diabetes patients and matched healthy donors were compared on the TCRB repertoires of their sorted circulating CD4+ T cell subsets.

Each donor gave one peripheral blood draw, averaging roughly 0.11 L, which was collected into heparinised tubes. A BD FACSAria II was used to sort naive, central memory, regulatory and stem cell-like memory CD4+ T cells with a panel that included CD45RO, CCR7, CD25, CD127, CD95 and CD27. All sorted populations exceeded 95% purity. Right away, PBMCs were isolated by Lymphoprep density gradient centrifugation and were stained directly, with no culture step. To minimize batch effects, samples were stained and sorted in pairs, one healthy donor with one patient per experiment. The High Capacity cDNA Reverse Transcription Kit was used to reverse transcribe all of the isolated RNA, meaning that expressed TCRB transcripts were what got sequenced. Naive, central memory and regulatory T cell samples underwent deep immunoSEQ sequencing, averaging about 3.57 million total reads per sample. Sorted cells were lysed in RLT buffer and RNA was extracted with DNase-treated RNeasy Micro or Mini kits, depending on cell number. Each cell subset was processed on its own to prevent cross-contamination, while patient and healthy donor samples were processed together. Using the immunoSEQ multiplex PCR, TCRB sequences were amplified from cDNA into 87-bp fragments spanning the CDR3 region. Sequencing of the amplicons was done on the Illumina HiSeq platform. The original methods were these. PCR bias was corrected computationally using synthetic template baselines, and reads within Hamming distance 2 were collapsed, with unmergeable singletons discarded. Reads were aligned against IMGT so that V, D and J genes, CDR3 length and insertions or deletions at six rearrangement sites could be assigned. Clonotype counts were normalized to sorted cell number within each subset before computing true diversity and Gini coefficients with the tcR R package. The overlap coefficient, calculated on TCRB nucleotide sequences, was used to quantify repertoire sharing. Out-of-frame TCRB sequences from naive cells were analyzed as a proxy for the pre-selection repertoire. Entries here come from immuneACCESS through TCRdb and include only in-frame sequences with V and J called. Some clones fail to appear in such tables; in the studies checked, an unresolved V gene covers under half of the shortfall, and the cause of the remainder is unknown. V, J and clone size are taken as reported in that table, and D and trimming were inferred from the DNA itself. For this sample there are around 500,000 clones; about 30% appear just once. Of the sample, about 0.065% is held by the ten largest clones.

This clone was seen a handful of times. It lacks a known antigen. No per-base quality is available; no much larger clone lies one base away. General study outcomes and caveats: Because cDNA rather than genomic DNA was sequenced, highly expressing activated cells could have been over-represented, although no difference in activation and CD3 levels was found between groups. Naive, central memory and regulatory TCRB repertoires appeared more similar among patients than among healthy donors. At VDJ recombination sites, patients with type 1 diabetes made fewer insertions and deleted more nucleotides, a pattern implying thymic rearrangement abnormalities. PCR may preferentially amplify shorter templates, but because patient and control samples were amplified and corrected together, any resulting skew would affect both groups equally. Type 1 diabetes patients showed a moderate but significant shortening of TCRB CDR3 length in all four CD4+ subsets. Because small numbers of individuals were included in the HLA sub-analyses, any influence of HLA type on TCRB rearrangement was left unresolved.

CDR3 length: 11 amino acids, cysteine to phenylalanine. The CDR3 DNA has 33 bases and is translated from base 1. V lost 7 bases and J lost 8 bases; the stretch between them is 14 bases long. CDR1 and CDR2, looked up from the germline V gene (reference sequence), are GTSNPN and SVGIG. The sequence was obtained from a man aged 18 to 29 in good health. This chain joins TRBV30 to TRBJ1-2; TRBD1 could be the D gene, as 5 bases match. Sample: naive CD4+ T cells from blood. The cell subset or site tag for this specimen amounts to: true naive CD4+ T cells. The CDR3 region has the sequence CALEGDGGYTF. The nucleotides are TGTGCCTTAGAAGGGGACGGGGGCTACACCTTC.